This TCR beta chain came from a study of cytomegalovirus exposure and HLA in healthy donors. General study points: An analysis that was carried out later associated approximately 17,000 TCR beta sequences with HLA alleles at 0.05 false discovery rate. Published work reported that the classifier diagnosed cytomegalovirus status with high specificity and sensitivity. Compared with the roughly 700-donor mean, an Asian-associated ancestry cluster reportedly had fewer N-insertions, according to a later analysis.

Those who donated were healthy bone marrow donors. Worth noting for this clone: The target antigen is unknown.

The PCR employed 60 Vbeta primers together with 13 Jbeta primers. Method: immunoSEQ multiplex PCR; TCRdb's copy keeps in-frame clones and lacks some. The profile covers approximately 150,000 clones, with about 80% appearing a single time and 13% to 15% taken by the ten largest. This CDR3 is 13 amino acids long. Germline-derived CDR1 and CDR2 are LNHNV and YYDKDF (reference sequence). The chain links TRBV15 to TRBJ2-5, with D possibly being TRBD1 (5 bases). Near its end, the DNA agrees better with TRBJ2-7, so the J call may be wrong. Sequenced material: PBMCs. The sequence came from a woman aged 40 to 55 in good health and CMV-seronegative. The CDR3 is CATSRQKTYEQYF. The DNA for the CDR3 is TGTGCCACCAGCCGACAGAAAACCTACGAGCAGTACTTC.